This TCR beta chain was observed in a study of early T cells in non-severe SARS-CoV-2 infection. Individual cDNA molecules received unique molecular identifiers. TCRdb processed the 5' RACE reads anew with MiXCR; each CDR3 protein has one entry. Of tens of thousands of distinct CDR3 sequences in the sample, about 11% were seen once. The V gene lost 2 bases and the J gene lost 8 bases, with 1 base spanning the gap. The CDR3 sequence is 10 residues long. Germline loops: CDR1 MRHNA, CDR2 SNTAGT. This chain links TRBV6-4 with TRBJ1-5; D ambiguous. This specimen consisted of whole blood, obtained at baseline. This sequence originates from an adult who was a healthcare worker with PCR-confirmed SARS-CoV-2 infection or an uninfected control (not recorded which). The DNA for the CDR3 is TGTGCCAGCAGTGACAAGCCCCAGCATTTT. Translating it yields CASSDKPQHF.